The 21 T cell receptor beta chains below were found in one sample sequenced in a study of CD8+ T cells in alopecia areata. Extraction of RNA preceded its reverse transcription into cDNA, which served as the sequencing template. TCRdb keeps only in-frame clones here, not all; method: immunoSEQ multiplex PCR. The data contain 200,000 to 250,000 clones, less than 45% of them seen just once; the ten biggest clones take up almost 0.5%. Sample treatment: oral pan-JAK inhibitor, 5-10 mg twice daily. The sequencing used CD4+ T cells sorted from blood, collected between weeks 30 and 35, from a patient treated with tofacitinib. Receptor source: a human donor with alopecia areata.

Comment on this clone: A read error may account for a junction end that differs from germline. J is TRBJ1-1 and V is TRBV20-1; D call uncertain. Looked up from germline, CDR1 is DFQATT and CDR2 is SNEGSKA (reference sequence). This CDR3 is built from 11 residues. CDR3: CSARAGAEAFF. The CDR3 DNA sequence: TGCAGTGCCAGAGCGGGTGCTGAAGCTTTCTTT.

This clone was recorded a few times. The chain carries TRBV7-9 and TRBJ2-5, with TRBD2 matching 7 bases. The CDR3 consists of 13 residues. V was clipped by 2 bases and J by 5 bases; unmatched bases: 2. Per the germline V gene, CDR1 is SEHNR and CDR2 is FQNEAQ (reference sequence). CDR3 loop: CASSLMGGETQYF. In nucleotides, the CDR3 is TGTGCCAGCAGCTTAATGGGAGGGGAGACCCAGTACTTC.

The chain is built from TRBV29-1 and TRBJ2-3; no reliable D call. Per the germline V gene, CDR1 is SQVTM and CDR2 is ANQGSEA. CDR3 length equals 13 residues. V lost 4 bases, J lost 2 bases, and 10 bases lay in between. CDR3 nucleotide sequence: TGCAGCGTTGGGGTGGGGAACACAGATACGCAGTATTTT. It specifies CSVGVGNTDTQYF.

The chain links TRBV30 to TRBJ2-7; D ambiguous. Per germline, CDR1 GTSNPN and CDR2 SVGIG (reference sequence). Trimming took 0 bases from V and 2 from J, leaving 11 bases between them. The CDR3 is made up of 14 amino acids. CDR3 in DNA: TGTGCCTGGAGTGTTTGGCAGAGGACCTACGAGCAGTACTTC. Amino acid sequence: CAWSVWQRTYEQYF.

The gene calls are TRBV19 and TRBJ1-1; 7 bases fit TRBD1. The CDR3 covers 13 residues. Germline V CDR1 and CDR2: LNHDA, SQIVND (reference sequence). After removal of 4 bases from V and 7 bases from J, the junction contained 6 bases not matched to a gene. CDR3 sequence (DNA): TGTGCCAGTAGTAGAACAGGGGTAAATGAAGCTTTCTTT. Residues: CASSRTGVNEAFF.

This chain joins TRBV6-5 and TRBJ2-1; 8 bases are a match to TRBD2. Germline CDR1 is MNHEY and CDR2 is SVGAGI. The length of the CDR3 is 14 residues. The V segment lost 6 bases and the J segment 10 bases; nucleotides outside the gene matches: 11. The CDR3 spells CASSPQNSGREQFF. The DNA for the CDR3 is TGTGCCAGCAGCCCCCAAAACAGCGGGAGAGAGCAGTTCTTC.

CDR3 amino acids: CASSYSNPRDEQFF. CDR3 nucleotide sequence: TGTGCCAGCAGTTACTCGAACCCCCGGGATGAGCAGTTCTTC. V gene TRBV6-5 combines with J gene TRBJ2-1; no definite D call. The CDR3 totals 14 residues. The germline V gene encodes CDR1 MNHEY and CDR2 SVGAGI. Deletions cut 0 bases from V and 8 bases from J, with 11 bases between.

This clone was counted only a few times. The rearrangement links TRBV2 to TRBJ1-1; TRBD1 might be the D (6 bases). The V end lost 3 bases, the J end lost 3 bases, and 8 bases lay between the germline ends. Germline CDR1 SNHLY, CDR2 FYNNEI. The CDR3 consists of 13 residues. Here the CDR3 reads CASSEQGHTEAFF. CDR3 nucleotides: TGTGCCAGCAGTGAGCAGGGGCACACTGAAGCTTTCTTT.

In its sample, this clone was seen a few times. The V gene is TRBV7-9, the J gene TRBJ1-6; possibly TRBD1 for D (5 bases). CDR1 and CDR2 from the germline V gene are SEHNR and FQNEAQ (reference sequence). Trimming shortened V by 0 bases and J by 8 bases, and 14 bases separated the two germline ends. The CDR3 consists of 16 residues. CDR3 sequence: CASSLAFGTDDSPLHF. The CDR3 DNA reads TGTGCCAGCAGCTTAGCGTTTGGGACGGATGATTCACCCCTCCACTTT.

This chain links TRBV5-1 with TRBJ2-7; D perhaps matches TRBD1 (6 bases). The CDR3 loop spans 13 amino acids. The germline CDR1 and CDR2 sequences are SGHRS and YFSETQ. V lost 3 bases and J lost 6, with 13 bases in between. The CDR3 coding sequence is TGCGCCAGCAGCTCAGGGCAGGGGACCGAGCAGTACTTC. As protein: CASSSGQGTEQYF.

This chain links TRBV6-5 with TRBJ1-2, with 8 bases aligning to TRBD1. The germline V gene encodes CDR1 MNHEY and CDR2 SVGAGI. This CDR3 spans 16 amino acids. The V and J ends lost 4 bases and 0 bases, in that order; junction bases with no gene match: 7. CDR3: CASSSHGQGTNYGYTF. CDR3 DNA: TGTGCCAGCAGTTCGCACGGACAGGGAACTAACTATGGCTACACCTTC.

In this sample, this clone turned up a few times. This chain uses TRBV30 with TRBJ1-4, with D possibly TRBD1 on 6 matching bases. V lost 3 bases to trimming and J lost 10 bases, with 18 bases between them. The CDR3 is 14 amino acids. Germline lookup yields CDR1 GTSNPN and CDR2 SVGIG (reference sequence). The CDR3, as DNA: TGTGCCTGGAGCCAGGCAGGGGAGGCCAGAAAACTGTTTTTT. This encodes CAWSQAGEARKLFF.

The V gene is TRBV18, the J gene TRBJ1-2; D unresolved. This CDR3 is 14 amino acids long. CDR1 and CDR2 (germline): KGHSH, LQKENI. V lost 4 bases to trimming and J lost 7 bases, with 16 bases between them. The CDR3 DNA is TGTGCCAGCTCACTGGAGGAAGTCCCAAGTGGCTACACCTTC. Encoded protein: CASSLEEVPSGYTF.

DNA of the CDR3: TGCGCCAGCAGCTTTGGGGACAGGGACACAGATACGCAGTATTTT. Amino acid sequence: CASSFGDRDTDTQYF. The V gene is TRBV5-1, the J gene TRBJ2-3; 9 bases line up with TRBD1. CDR3 length equals 15 residues. Germline V lookup: CDR1 SGHRS, CDR2 YFSETQ. The V gene end was trimmed by 2 bases and the J gene end by 2 bases; junction bases not matched to a gene: 3.

The DNA for the CDR3 is TGTGCCAGTAGTACGAGACAGGATACGCAGTATTTT. It is translated as CASSTRQDTQYF. The rearrangement links TRBV19 to TRBJ2-3, with D tentatively TRBD1 (5 bases). The germline gives CDR1 LNHDA, CDR2 SQIVND (reference sequence). This CDR3 has 12 residues. V gave up 4 bases and J gave up 6 bases, with 8 bases separating them.

The chain combines TRBV4-1 with TRBJ2-1; 9 bases agree with TRBD2. The CDR3 totals 16 residues. After removal of 0 bases from V and 2 bases from J, the junction contained 2 bases not matched to a gene. Germline lookup yields CDR1 MGHRA and CDR2 YSYEKL. The CDR3 protein is CASSQEGLAAYNEQFF. The CDR3 nucleotides read TGCGCCAGCAGCCAAGAGGGACTAGCAGCCTACAATGAGCAGTTCTTC.

The chain employs TRBV30 and TRBJ1-4; D call uncertain. Trimming took 3 bases from V and 0 from J, leaving 8 bases between them. Looked up from germline, CDR1 is GTSNPN and CDR2 is SVGIG (reference sequence). This CDR3 comprises 14 residues. The CDR3 DNA reads as TGTGCCTGGAGGGGTGGCGCAACTAATGAAAAACTGTTTTTT. As protein: CAWRGGATNEKLFF.

This chain joins TRBV12-5 and TRBJ2-5; 9 bases align to TRBD2. V lost 6 bases and J lost 6; bases outside the gene matches: 11. The CDR3 sequence is 15 residues long. Per the germline V gene, CDR1 is LGHNT and CDR2 is FRNRAP. CDR3 in DNA: TGTGCTAGTGGCACCGGGACTAGCCGCCGACAGACCCAGTACTTC. It yields the protein CASGTGTSRRQTQYF.

This chain's CDR3 is CASGNGRGNQPQHF. The CDR3 DNA sequence: TGTGCTAGTGGAAACGGGAGAGGCAATCAGCCCCAGCATTTT. The V and J genes are TRBV12-5 and TRBJ1-5; D uncertain. The V end was cut by 6 bases, the J end by 2 bases, with 11 bases between. CDR3 length: 14 residues. CDR1 and CDR2 from the germline V gene are LGHNT and FRNRAP.

The chain joins TRBV5-1 to TRBJ2-3; D not certain. Trimming removed 4 bases at V and 3 bases at J, with 12 bases between. The V gene's germline CDR1 is SGHRS and CDR2 YFSETQ. The CDR3 has 14 amino acids. CDR3 sequence (DNA): TGCGCCAGCAGCCCCCAGACCGGGACAGATACGCAGTATTTT. This sequence encodes CASSPQTGTDTQYF.

About this clone itself: At the DNA level, this CDR3 is encoded by other sequences in the same sample as well. The chain uses TRBV29-1 and TRBJ2-6; the match to TRBD1 covers 10 bases. The CDR3 is made up of 16 amino acids. V dropped 6 bases and J dropped 7; count of bases not matched to a gene: 12. Germline lookup yields CDR1 SQVTM and CDR2 ANQGSEA. The chain's CDR3 is CSVPDRGRGGANVLTF. In nucleotides, the CDR3 is TGCAGCGTCCCCGACAGGGGGCGAGGTGGAGCCAACGTCCTGACTTTC.